One sample yielded the 10 T cell receptor beta chains listed below, sequenced in a study of blood T cells in healthy people across ages. Together with a sample-barcoded 5' primer, a J-beta primer mix was included in a second PCR lasting about 7 to 12 cycles. TCRdb re-called the 5' RACE reads with MiXCR, one entry per CDR3 protein. The sample has 1,800,000 or so distinct CDR3 sequences, more than 35% seen once. The source material was blood. The receptors were gathered from a human donor in good health.

About this clonotype: The germline gene is not matched at one end of the junction; a read error may be the cause. The chain employs TRBV5-6 and TRBJ2-2; perhaps TRBD2 as D (5 bases). The CDR3 spans 11 residues. The V gene's germline CDR1 is SGHDT and CDR2 YYEEEE. This chain's CDR3 is CASSLSGEPFF. The CDR3 DNA reads TGTGCCAGCAGCTTATCCGGGGAGCCGTTTTTT.

This clonotype was picked up a small number of times. The CDR3 sequence: CSPTGLATEAFF. As DNA, the CDR3 is TGCAGTCCGACAGGGTTGGCCACTGAAGCTTTCTTT. This rearrangement joins TRBV20-1 to TRBJ1-1; TRBD1 matches 7 bases. This CDR3 has 12 residues. From germline, CDR1 is DFQATT and CDR2 SNEGSKA (reference sequence). V dropped 8 bases and J dropped 4; count of bases not matched to a gene: 7.

This clonotype was recorded a few times. The rearrangement links TRBV12-3 or TRBV12-4 to TRBJ1-4, with TRBD1 identical over 8 bases. The V segment lost 6 bases and the J segment 7 bases; nucleotides outside the gene matches: 7. This CDR3 is 14 amino acids long. CDR3 loop: CASSRTDRVEKLFF. CDR3 DNA: TGTGCCAGCAGCCGAACGGACAGGGTTGAAAAACTGTTTTTT.

This clonotype was counted many times. The V gene is TRBV9, the J gene TRBJ1-2, with unresolved D. The germline V gene has CDR1 SGDLS and CDR2 YYNGEE. With 0 bases removed from V and 2 bases from J, the gap between germline ends came to 5 bases. The length of the CDR3 is 13 residues. The CDR3 DNA is TGTGCCAGCAGCGTAGATATAAACTATGGCTACACCTTC. Amino acid sequence: CASSVDINYGYTF.

This clonotype was seen more than once but under ten times. The chain is built from TRBV25-1 and TRBJ1-6; D is unclear. The CDR3 runs to 15 residues. The germline CDR1 and CDR2 sequences are MGHDK and SYGVNS. Trimming pared 2 bases from V and 5 bases from J, leaving 10 bases between. The CDR3: CASSEMTYDNSPLHF. In nucleotides, the CDR3 is TGTGCCAGCAGTGAAATGACATATGATAATTCACCCCTCCACTTT.

This clonotype was counted once. At one of its ends the junction is not consistent with the germline gene, which may arise from a read error. V and J are TRBV20-1 and TRBJ2-7; the D gene is possibly TRBD2 (5 bases). Germline V gene lookup returns CDR1 DFQATT and CDR2 SNEGSKA (reference sequence). This CDR3 contains 13 residues. The CDR3 spells CSARVSDSDEQYF. The CDR3 nucleotides are TGCAGTGCTAGAGTCTCGGACTCCGACGAGCAGTACTTC.

This clonotype was counted at least ten times. The chain uses TRBV9 and TRBJ2-3, with D possibly called TRBD1 or TRBD2 (5 bases each). The CDR3 loop spans 14 amino acids. The V gene's germline CDR1 is SGDLS and CDR2 YYNGEE. Trimming shortened V by 6 bases and J by 3 bases, and 14 bases separated the two germline ends. The CDR3 DNA reads TGTGCCAGCAATAGGGACGCATCGACAGATACGCAGTATTTT. Its translation is CASNRDASTDTQYF.

This sequence joins TRBV7-6 and TRBJ1-2; TRBD1 agrees at 8 bases. The CDR3 consists of 16 residues. The V and J ends lost 5 bases and 4 bases, in that order; junction bases with no gene match: 12. CDR1 and CDR2 (germline): SGHVS, FNYEAQ. CDR3 DNA sequence: TGTGCCAGCAGCCCGCGGACCCAGGGGGCAGCCTATGGCTACACCTTC. Translation: CASSPRTQGAAYGYTF.

This clonotype was seen a few times. V gene TRBV29-1 combines with J gene TRBJ1-2, with a possible D match to TRBD1 (6 bases). This CDR3 contains 12 residues. Germline CDR1 reads SQVTM; CDR2 reads ANQGSEA. Trimming left V 2 bases short and J 9 bases short, with 13 bases between. CDR3 DNA: TGCAGCGTTGAATCCCAGGGGCTGAGCTACACCTTC. Residues: CSVESQGLSYTF.

This clonotype has just one count. CDR3 sequence: CAWGLSGEQFF. CDR3 DNA sequence: TGTGCCTGGGGTCTTTCGGGGGAGCAGTTCTTC. The chain employs TRBV30 and TRBJ2-1; tentative D call: TRBD2 (5 bases). V lost 5 bases and J lost 10, with 12 bases in between. CDR1 and CDR2 from the germline V gene are GTSNPN and SVGIG (reference sequence). The length of the CDR3 is 11 residues.